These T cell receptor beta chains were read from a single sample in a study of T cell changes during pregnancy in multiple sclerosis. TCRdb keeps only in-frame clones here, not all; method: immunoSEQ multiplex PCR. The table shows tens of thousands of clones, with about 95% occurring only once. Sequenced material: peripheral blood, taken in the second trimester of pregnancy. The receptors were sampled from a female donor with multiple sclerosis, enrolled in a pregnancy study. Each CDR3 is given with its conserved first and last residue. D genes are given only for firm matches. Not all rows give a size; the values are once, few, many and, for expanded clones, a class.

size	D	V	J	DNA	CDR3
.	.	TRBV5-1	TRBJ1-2	TGCGCCAGCAGCTTGGAAACAGCTTCATTACCTTCTAACTATGGCTACACCTTC	CASSLETASLPSNYGYTF
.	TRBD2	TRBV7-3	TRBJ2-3	TGTGCCAGCAGCTTCAGGACTAGCGGTACAGATACGCAGTATTTT	CASSFRTSGTDTQYF
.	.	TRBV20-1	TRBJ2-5	TGCAGTGCTAAGGGAGTGGAGACCCAGTACTTC	CSAKGVETQYF
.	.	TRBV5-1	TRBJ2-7	TGCGCCAGCAGCCTCGTGGCTAGGGGGTCGCGGGAGCAGTACTTC	CASSLVARGSREQYF
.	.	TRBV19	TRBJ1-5	TGTGCCAGTAGTGTAAGCAATCAGCCCCAGCATTTT	CASSVSNQPQHF
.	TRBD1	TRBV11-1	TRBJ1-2	TGTGCCAGCAGCTTTGTGGGACAGGGAGGCGGCTACACCTTC	CASSFVGQGGGYTF
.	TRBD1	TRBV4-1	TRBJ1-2	TGCGCCAGCAGTATACAGGGGTACTATGGCTACACCTTC	CASSIQGYYGYTF
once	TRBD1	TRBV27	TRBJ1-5	TGTGCCAGCAGTTTATGGGGGACAGTTAGTAATCAGCCCCAGCATTTT	CASSLWGTVSNQPQHF
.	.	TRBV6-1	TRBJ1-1	TGTGCCAGCAGGGACATATTGAACACTGAAGCTTTCTTT	CASRDILNTEAFF
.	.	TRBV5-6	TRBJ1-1	TGTGCCAGCAGCTTGGCTTCAGGGATACAGGAAGCTTTCTTT	CASSLASGIQEAFF
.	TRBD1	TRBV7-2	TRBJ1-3	TGTGCCAGCAGCCAGATGGACAGGGATCCTGGAAACACCATATATTTT	CASSQMDRDPGNTIYF
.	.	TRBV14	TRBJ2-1	TGTGCCAGCAGCCAAGGTCCCGGGCAGTTCTTC	CASSQGPGQFF
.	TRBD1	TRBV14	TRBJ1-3	TGTGCCAGCAGCCCACCGGGACAGGGTGGGGACACCATATATTTT	CASSPPGQGGDTIYF
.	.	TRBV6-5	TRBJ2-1	TGTGCCAGCAGTTCAGGGGCGGGGGTCCCCGATTATGAGCAGTTCTTC	CASSSGAGVPDYEQFF
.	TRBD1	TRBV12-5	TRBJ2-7	TGTGCTAGTGGTTTGGTACACGGGACAGTATCCTACGAGCAGTACTTC	CASGLVHGTVSYEQYF
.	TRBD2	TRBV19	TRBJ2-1	TGTGCCAGTAGTCTCTGGACTAGCGGGAGGGCCATAGGGGAGCAGTTCTTC	CASSLWTSGRAIGEQFF
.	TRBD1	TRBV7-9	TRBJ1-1	TGTGCCAGCAGTCGGGACAGGGACGAAGCTTTCTTT	CASSRDRDEAFF
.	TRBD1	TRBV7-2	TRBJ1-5	TGTGCCAGCAGCTTTGGGACAGCTAATCAGCCCCAGCATTTT	CASSFGTANQPQHF
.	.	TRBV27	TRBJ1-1	TGTGCCAGCAGTTTCGGGGGGTCTAGGAGTAATGAAGCTTTCTTT	CASSFGGSRSNEAFF
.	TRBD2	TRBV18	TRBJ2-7	TGTGCCAGCTCACCACCGGGGGGGGCCTACGAGCAGTACTTC	CASSPPGGAYEQYF
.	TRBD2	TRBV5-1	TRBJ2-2	TGCGCCAGCAGCTTGGTGACTAGCGCGGCCGGGGAGCTGTTTTTT	CASSLVTSAAGELFF
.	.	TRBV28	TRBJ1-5	TGTGCCAGCAGTCATCCCTTACAGGGAAGGAATCAGCCCCAGCATTTT	CASSHPLQGRNQPQHF
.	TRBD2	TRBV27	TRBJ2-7	TGTGCCAGCAGTTTAGGGACTAGCGGGGCCTACGAGCAGTACTTC	CASSLGTSGAYEQYF
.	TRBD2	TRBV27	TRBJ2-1	TGTGCCAGCAGCAAAGTAGCGGGAGGACCCTACAATGAGCAGTTCTTC	CASSKVAGGPYNEQFF
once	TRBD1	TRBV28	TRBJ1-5	TGTGCCAGCAGGAAACAGGGGGATCAGCCCCAGCATTTT	CASRKQGDQPQHF
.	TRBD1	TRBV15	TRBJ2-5	TGTGCCACCAGCAGGGGCAGGGGGTTAGAGACCCAGTACTTC	CATSRGRGLETQYF
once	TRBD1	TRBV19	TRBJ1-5	TGTGCCAGTAGTCCCCGTGGGACAGGACATCAGCCCCAGCATTTT	CASSPRGTGHQPQHF
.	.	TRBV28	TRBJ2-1	TGTGCCAGCAGTCCGGGCGGGACCTACAATGAGCAGTTCTTC	CASSPGGTYNEQFF
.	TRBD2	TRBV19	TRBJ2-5	TGTGCCAGTTCCCCTAGCGGGAGGGCCTTGAGGGAGACCCAGTACTTC	CASSPSGRALRETQYF
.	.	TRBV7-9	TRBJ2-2	TGTGCCAGCAGCGGCCCCCAGGGTCTGACCGGGGAGCTGTTTTTT	CASSGPQGLTGELFF
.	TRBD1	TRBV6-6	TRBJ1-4	TGTGCCAGCGGGAGACAGGGCTCAAATGAAAAACTGTTTTTT	CASGRQGSNEKLFF
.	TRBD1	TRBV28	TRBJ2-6	TGTGCCAGCAGCCCGGGACAGGGACTCTCTGGGGCCAACGTCCTGACTTTC	CASSPGQGLSGANVLTF
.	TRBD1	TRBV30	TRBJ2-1	TGTGCCTGGGGAGTAGGGGGCGCGTCTGAGCAGTTCTTC	CAWGVGGASEQFF
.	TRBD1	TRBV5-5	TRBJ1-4	TGTGCCAGCAGCGCCTCCTACAGGGGATCTAATGAAAAACTGTTTTTT	CASSASYRGSNEKLFF
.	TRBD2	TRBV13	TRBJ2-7	TGTGCCAGCAGCGACGGGGGGTCTCGCTCCTACGAGCAGTACTTC	CASSDGGSRSYEQYF
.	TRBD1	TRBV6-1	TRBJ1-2	TGTGCCAGCAGTGGCCGGACAGGCTTAAACTATGGCTACACCTTC	CASSGRTGLNYGYTF
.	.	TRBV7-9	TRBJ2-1	TGTGCCAGCAGAGGAGGAAACAATGAGCAGTTCTTC	CASRGGNNEQFF
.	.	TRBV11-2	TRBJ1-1	TGTGCCAGCAGCGTCACGGTCACTGAAGCTTTCTTT	CASSVTVTEAFF
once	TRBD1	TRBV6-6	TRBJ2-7	TGTGCCAGCAGTTACGGGACAGGGGGCTACGAGCAGTACTTC	CASSYGTGGYEQYF
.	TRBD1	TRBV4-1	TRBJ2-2	TGCGCCAGCAGCCAATTACCGGGACAGGGGGCAACGGGGGAGCTGTTTTTT	CASSQLPGQGATGELFF
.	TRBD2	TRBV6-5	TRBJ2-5	TGTGCCAGCAGTTACAGTACCAGCGGGGGACAAGAGACCCAGTACTTC	CASSYSTSGGQETQYF
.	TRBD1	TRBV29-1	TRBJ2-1	TGCAGCGCCCTACCCGACAGGGGCGGGAATGAGCAGTTCTTC	CSALPDRGGNEQFF
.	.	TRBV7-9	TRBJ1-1	TGTGCCAGCAGCTCCTCCCGTACTGAAGCTTTCTTT	CASSSSRTEAFF
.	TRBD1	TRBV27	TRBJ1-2	TGTGCCAGCAGTGAGGGGGACAGGTCCTATGGCTACACCTTC	CASSEGDRSYGYTF
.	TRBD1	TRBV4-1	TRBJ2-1	TGCGCCAGCAGCCCCGGACAGGGGCCAAGGAATGAGCAGTTCTTC	CASSPGQGPRNEQFF
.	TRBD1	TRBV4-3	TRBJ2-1	TGCGCCAGCAGCCCCGGGGACAGGGGGAATGAGCAGTTCTTC	CASSPGDRGNEQFF
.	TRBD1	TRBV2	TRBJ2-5	TGTGCCAGCATACTACCAGGGGGCGGGGAGACCCAGTACTTC	CASILPGGGETQYF
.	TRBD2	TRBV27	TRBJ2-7	TGTGCCAGCAGCTTAGCGGGAGGTGTCTACGAGCAGTACTTC	CASSLAGGVYEQYF
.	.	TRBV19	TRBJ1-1	TGTGCCAGTACTCGGTATATGAACACTGAAGCTTTCTTT	CASTRYMNTEAFF
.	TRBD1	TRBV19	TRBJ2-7	TGTGCCAGTAGTATCGGGACAGGGGGCGAGTACGAGCAGTACTTC	CASSIGTGGEYEQYF
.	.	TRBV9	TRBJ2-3	TGTGCCAGCAGCGTAGCGCTGCGAACAGATACGCAGTATTTT	CASSVALRTDTQYF
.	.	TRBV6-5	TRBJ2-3	TGTGCCAGCAGTTACTCGACGGGAGCGGTAGATACGCAGTATTTT	CASSYSTGAVDTQYF
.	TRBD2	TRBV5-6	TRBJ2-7	TGTGCCAGCAGCGAAGGACTAGCGGGGGGCTACGAGCAGTACTTC	CASSEGLAGGYEQYF
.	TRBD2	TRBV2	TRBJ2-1	TGTGCCAGCAGTGAATGGGCGGGAGGTCGGGATGAGCAGTTCTTC	CASSEWAGGRDEQFF
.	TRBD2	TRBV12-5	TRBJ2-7	TGTGCTAGTGGTTCCAACCTGCTAGCGGGAGGCGAGCAGTACTTC	CASGSNLLAGGEQYF
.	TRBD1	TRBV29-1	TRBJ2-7	TGCAGCGTTGAAACCGGGACAGGGGCCTACGAGCAGTACTTC	CSVETGTGAYEQYF
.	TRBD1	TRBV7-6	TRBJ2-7	TGTGCCAGCAGCGCGCAACAGGGGTTGTTTTACGAGCAGTACTTC	CASSAQQGLFYEQYF
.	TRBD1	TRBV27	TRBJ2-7	TGTGCCAGCAGTTTATCCCCGGGACAGACCTCCTACGAGCAGTACTTC	CASSLSPGQTSYEQYF